The 4 T cell receptor beta chains given below trace back to one sample, sequenced in a study of shared clonotypes between healthy human individuals (dated by TCRdb to about 2020). The method was the immunoSEQ multiplex PCR assay. TCRdb carries this immuneACCESS record with in-frame sequences only. Its versions omit some clonotypes, under half of them owing to an unresolved V gene in the studies checked, with the rest unexplained. The table for this sample lists a few million clones; approximately 94% of them were counted only once. Jointly, the top ten make up around 0.15% of the sample. The sample consisted of naive CD4+ T cells sorted from blood. The cell subset or site label on this specimen signifies: CD45RA+ positively selected. The receptors were sampled from a man between 18 and 35 years old in good health.

This chain joins TRBV29-1 and TRBJ1-2; no reliable D call. Trimming took 4 bases from V and 8 from J, leaving 5 bases between them. This CDR3 comprises 9 residues. CDR1 and CDR2 from the germline V gene are SQVTM and ANQGSEA. CDR3 in DNA: TGCAGCGTTGGAGAGGGCTACACCTTC. Encoded protein: CSVGEGYTF. Together with reference TRBV29-1 and TRBJ1-2, the CDR3 gives the full variable domain: SAVISQKPSRDICQRGTSLTIQCQVDSQVTMMFWYRQQPGQSLTLIATANQGSEATYESGFVIDKFPISRPNLTFSTLTVSNMSPEDSSIYLCSVGEGYTFGSGTRLTVV.

Only a few counts were recorded for this clone. The chain has TRBV6-5 and TRBJ2-7; 7 bases line up with TRBD1. Germline V gives CDR1 MNHEY, CDR2 SVGAGI. V lost 10 bases, J lost 2 bases, and 8 bases stayed unmatched. This CDR3 is 13 amino acids long. CDR3 protein: CATRDRVTYEQYF. The CDR3 DNA sequence: TGTGCCACCCGAGACAGGGTAACCTACGAGCAGTACTTC.

The chain uses TRBV28 and TRBJ1-1; no reliable D call. The ends were cut back, 7 bases at V and 1 base at J, with 10 bases in the middle. The germline gives CDR1 MDHEN, CDR2 SYDVKM. This CDR3 spans 13 amino acids. The CDR3 region is CASILWANTEAFF. CDR3 DNA sequence: TGTGCCAGCATCCTGTGGGCGAACACTGAAGCTTTCTTT.

The rearrangement links TRBV4-3 to TRBJ2-3; the D is unclear. The CDR3 is made up of 17 amino acids. The V end was cut by 0 bases, the J end by 3 bases, with 16 bases between. CDR1 and CDR2 from the germline V gene are LGHNA and YSLEER. The CDR3 is CASSQDLEGFGTDTQYF. The CDR3 coding sequence is TGCGCCAGCAGCCAAGATCTGGAAGGGTTTGGGACAGATACGCAGTATTTT.